This paragraph reports one T cell receptor beta chain. MiXCR was run by TCRdb on the 5' RACE reads, yielding one entry per CDR3 protein. The sample shows about half a million distinct CDR3 sequences, approximately 18% of them seen only once. CDR3 size: 12 residues. CDR1 is GTSNPN, CDR2 SVGIG, per germline (reference sequence). V was pared by 4 bases and J by 10 bases, with 11 bases between. The sample is drawn from a study of T-cell memory formation after mild COVID-19. This clonotype originated in an adult woman who had mild COVID-19 (a few samples of this study predate the infection). Cell type and time point are not known. Specimen: PBMCs or a T cell subset sorted from them (not recorded which). The chain couples TRBV30 to TRBJ1-6; D call uncertain. This chain's CDR3 is CAWNVGKSPLHF. The DNA of the CDR3 is TGTGCCTGGAATGTCGGCAAGTCACCCCTCCACTTT.